This entry concerns a single TCR beta chain. Its antigen remains unidentified. Per-base qualities were not stored, and no clone one base away is much larger. The library was obtained by the immunoSEQ multiplex PCR assay. The multiplex PCR relied on a mix of 60 forward primers for TCR Vbeta segments and 13 reverse primers for TCR Jbeta segments. The CDR3 region of rearranged TCR beta genes was amplified from genomic DNA with a multiplex PCR assay. The amplified TCR beta libraries were sequenced on the Illumina HiSeq System as 87-base-pair reads. The original methods were these. In a later analysis, around 80 million unique TCR beta chains were counted across the roughly 700 repertoires, and approximately 9.9 million of these chains were shared by at least two donors. Raw reads were error-corrected and collapsed into unique sequences by a nearest-neighbor algorithm in which closely related sequences were merged to remove PCR and sequencing errors. V, D and J gene segments were assigned by aligning CDR3 sequences to IMGT reference sequences. For a sequence to be retained, a match of at least six nucleotides to both a V gene segment and a J gene segment was required. Rearrangements were classified as productive when the CDR3 lacked stop codons and remained in frame with V and J, and all other rearrangements were classified as non-productive. Following IMGT convention, CDR3 was defined as the stretch from the second conserved V-encoded cysteine to the conserved J-encoded phenylalanine. The earlier analysis of 500 to 600 of the donors excluded sequences that lacked an unambiguous match to a single V gene segment. In an earlier analysis of some 590 of the donors, a V segment was called functional when productive rearrangements were above 56.7%, and segregating when the standard deviation between donors exceeded 5%. A statistical classification framework was developed to diagnose cytomegalovirus status using the catalog of TCR beta chain sequences. A later analysis assigned V and J genes by comparing TCR nucleotide sequences with IMGT/GENE-DB human TR gene sequences. Using the TCRdist pipeline, a later analysis assigned CDR3 sequences along with most-parsimonious VDJ recombination scenarios. In a later analysis, each TCR beta chain was defined by its CDR3 amino acid sequence together with its V-gene family, and reads lacking a unique V-gene family were excluded. In a later analysis, nearly 600 highly shared, low-generation-probability nucleotide sequences were removed to address suspected cross-contamination and a sequencing artifact. In a later analysis, a clonal expansion index for each public chain was calculated from normalized within-repertoire ranks of inferred template counts. In a later analysis, generation probabilities were computed using a VDJ recombination model fitted to out-of-frame rearrangements, and the results were checked against IGoR. Hypergeometric tests were used in a later analysis to score TCR-TCR, TCR-HLA and TCR-CMV co-occurrence, with a repertoire-size bias correction applied to the TCR pairs. A later analysis estimated false discovery rates by permuting HLA or CMV assignments 20 times. In a later analysis, co-occurring TCRs were grouped with DBSCAN, and TCRdist sequence similarity was added when clustering was performed within HLA-allele-positive subsets. Co-occurrence clustering excluded repertoires with fewer than 30,000 or more than 120,000 public chains, plus five with anomalous nucleotide sharing. TCRdb retrieved this table from immuneACCESS and kept in-frame rearrangements only. Not all clones are present; in checked studies, unresolved V genes account for under half, and no reason is known for the remainder. Clonal size and the V and J genes are those of that table, whereas D and trimming came from the DNA. Across this sample there are about 100,000 clones, with around 77% seen only once. Of the sample, approximately 4.2% falls within the top ten clones.

This record belongs to a study of cytomegalovirus exposure and HLA in healthy donors (dated by TCRdb to 2017 to 2019). With respect to the entire study: According to an earlier analysis of 550 to 750 of the donors, 200 million or so T cells yielded approximately 120 million unique TCR beta sequences and about 300 Gb of sequence data. High-throughput TCR immunosequencing, statistical association of individual TCRs with disease status, and machine learning were combined to predict cytomegalovirus infection status. The genetic ancestry cluster associated with self-reported Caucasian donors included around 76% of the roughly 400 genotyped donors. HLA typing included class I and class II loci at four-digit resolution. Typing coverage differed by locus: A, B, C, DRB1 and DQB1 were typed in roughly 620-630 donors, DQA1 in roughly 510, DPA1 in approximately 610, and DPB1 in around 490. In addition to the first cohort of roughly 670 subjects, a separate validation cohort of approximately 110 different subjects was used. About 300 gigabases of sequencing data and tens of millions of unique TCR sequences were included in an early release covering over 600 HLA-typed donors. In an earlier analysis of roughly 540 of the donors, high-throughput TCR beta sequencing was used to judge whether each TCR beta V gene segment behaved as functional or pseudogenic. Alongside the repertoire data, information on donor age, sex, ethnicity and CMV serostatus was compiled. The later analysis used no new phenotypic data to find candidate immune exposures, relying instead on TCR beta sequences and their occurrence across donors. Every repertoire in the discovery cohort had been generated on one and the same sequencing platform. Roughly 5 DR-DQ haplotypes were handled as single units for association and clustering, since linkage in the cohort was strong. The study aimed to test whether signatures of past pathogen exposure could be identified by cataloging public T cell receptors. The T cell repertoires of 670 or so subjects were profiled by immunosequencing and related to cytomegalovirus serostatus. A later genetic analysis used genome-wide SNP genotypes for about 55% of the 666 donors, treating that subset as a discovery cohort. A later analysis re-analyzed previously published TCR beta repertoires from approximately 700 donors and added high-resolution HLA genotyping to study TCR occurrence patterns. Among some 400 genotyped donors of the cohort, an average of around 240,000 unique TCR beta nucleotide sequences was sequenced per donor, of which about 20% were non-productive.

The cohort consisted of 600 to 750 healthy bone marrow donors. At the time of sampling, every cohort member was nominally healthy, though immune exposures that went unrecorded were likely present. The donor was CMV seronegative and belonged to the group of 320 or so seronegative cohort members. A peripheral blood sample was collected from each donor, and TCR beta sequencing was performed on peripheral blood mononuclear cells. The Qiagen DNeasy Blood Extraction Kit was used to extract genomic DNA from the blood cell samples. Summary of the overall study and its limitations: Because the 87-base-pair reads could not distinguish some IMGT-functional V segments, including TRBV6-2 and TRBV6-3, those segments were excluded. Linkage disequilibrium might explain the correlated functional status among segregating V segments, but an unknown experimental factor could not be excluded. V-gene and J-gene trimming of TCR beta chains was associated with a missense DCLRE1C variant in a later genetic analysis, and the association was replicated in an independent cohort. Specific HLA alleles were associated with over 15,000 TCR beta sequences at a false discovery rate of 0.05 in a later analysis. Three of the identified cytomegalovirus-associated TCR beta chains were confirmed in vitro to be specific for cytomegalovirus antigens. The cohort was sequenced for TCR beta chains only, and without alpha or paired-chain data the features that could be detected were limited. The study gave a list of about 170 TCR beta chains associated with cytomegalovirus. A later analysis found that TCR association rates varied across HLA loci, with DRB1 alleles showing the most associated TCRs and HLA-C alleles the fewest. Because HLA typing was missing for some donors at each locus, association tests included only the typed subset. In a later analysis, HLA-associated TCR beta chains showed more clonal expansion and lower generation probabilities than non-associated chains that were equally common. A cluster of highly shared sequence variants was judged likely to be a technical artifact of the sequencing pipeline. Assigning TCR associations to individual alleles was difficult when HLA alleles, especially DR and DQ, strongly co-occurred. A further reported finding was that TCR beta sequences accurately predicted the HLA-A and HLA-B alleles for most subjects in the first cohort. Presence/absence analyses assumed roughly uniform sequencing depth across donors, an assumption that may not hold. Most TCR sequences were seen in very few donors, while some public TCRs were found in many individuals. It was suggested by the authors that the approach could potentially be generalized to other disease states and immunological phenotypes. In a later genetic analysis, fewer N-insertions in productive TCRs were reported among donors in an Asian-associated ancestry cluster than the roughly 700-donor mean. According to a later analysis, parvovirus B19, influenza, CMV and Epstein-Barr virus appeared linked to several top co-occurrence clusters. In both the original and validation cohorts, the classifier was reported to diagnose cytomegalovirus status with high specificity and sensitivity. For the cohort, immune exposure information was limited to CMV serostatus. According to a later analysis, most CMV-associated TCR beta chains appeared to be HLA-restricted, and the HLA associations seemed to be driven largely by CMV exposure. Approximately 18 rarely observed V segments, including chromosome 9 orphons, were excluded from the earlier analysis of approximately 500 of the donors because counts were too low. An earlier analysis of 587 of the donors showed that most TCR beta V segments appeared in productive rearrangements either about 90% or about 30% of the time, which broadly matched IMGT annotations.

Based on the germline V gene, the CDR1 and CDR2 sequences are SGHVS and FNYEAQ. The V end gives up 5 bases and the J end 2 bases, leaving 12 bases in the junction not matched to a gene. The CDR3 runs 18 residues from the cysteine to the phenylalanine. The entry retains the CDR3 DNA only, 54 bases that are in frame from base 1. The sample taken for sequencing was PBMCs. This clonotype was obtained from a male donor in good health and CMV-seronegative. The sequence links TRBV7-6 to TRBJ2-4; the central 10 bases match TRBD2. The nucleotide sequence reads as follows: TGTGCCAGCAGCCCCCTGGTAGCTAGCGGGAGACCCAAAAACATTCAGTACTTC. This yields the protein CASSPLVASGRPKNIQYF.